This is a list of T cell receptor beta chains from one sample in a study of T cell responses to AZD1222 COVID-19 vaccine. TCRdb keeps only in-frame clones here, not all; method: immunoSEQ multiplex PCR. The sample has 200,000 to 300,000 clones, over 85% seen once. Sample: peripheral blood, taken on day 0 of AZD1222 vaccination. Source of these receptors: an adult in good health. Both conserved end residues are part of each CDR3. Fields, in order: clone size, V gene, J gene, D gene, CDR3 protein, CDR3 DNA. A D gene is named only where the DNA matches it firmly. Clone size is given for some rows only: seen once, a few or many times, or a class if the clone is expanded.

>few|TRBV12-3/TRBV12-4|TRBJ2-2|.
CASNPNTGELFF
TGTGCCAGCAACCCAAACACCGGGGAGCTGTTTTTT
>.|TRBV12-3/TRBV12-4|TRBJ1-1|.
CASKREGKAFF
TGTGCCAGCAAAAGGGAGGGGAAAGCTTTCTTT
>.|TRBV6-5|TRBJ2-2|.
CASSYNLAGELFF
TGTGCCAGCAGTTACAACCTTGCCGGGGAGCTGTTTTTT
>.|TRBV7-9|TRBJ1-4|.
CASSLREGEKLFF
TGTGCCAGCAGCTTAAGGGAAGGGGAAAAACTGTTTTTT
>few|TRBV7-2|TRBJ1-1|.
CASSLGQGTEAFF
TGTGCCAGCAGCTTAGGCCAGGGGACTGAAGCTTTCTTT
>.|TRBV6-4|TRBJ1-1|.
CASSPEADLSTEAFF
TGTGCCAGCAGTCCCGAAGCCGATTTGAGCACTGAAGCTTTCTTT
>.|TRBV28|TRBJ1-5|.
CASSLGGDLGPQHF
TGTGCCAGCAGTCTAGGTGGCGACTTAGGGCCCCAGCATTTT
>.|TRBV3-1/TRBV3-2|TRBJ2-1|.
CASSHLGNEQFF
TGTGCCAGCAGCCACCTCGGCAATGAGCAGTTCTTC
>.|TRBV4-3|TRBJ2-7|TRBD2
CASSQETSGTYEQYF
TGCGCCAGCAGCCAAGAAACTAGCGGTACCTACGAGCAGTACTTC
>.|TRBV5-6|TRBJ1-3|.
CASRDRSGNTIYF
TGTGCCAGCAGGGACCGCTCTGGAAACACCATATATTTT
>.|TRBV7-8|TRBJ1-5|.
CASRADTYQPQHF
TGTGCCAGCAGGGCTGACACTTATCAGCCCCAGCATTTT
>.|TRBV24-1|TRBJ2-7|TRBD2
CATSDWGGEQYF
TGTGCCACCAGTGATTGGGGGGGCGAGCAGTACTTC
>once|TRBV28|TRBJ1-5|.
CASSLYGVSNQPQHF
TGTGCCAGCAGTTTATATGGAGTGAGCAATCAGCCCCAGCATTTT
>.|TRBV3-1/TRBV3-2|TRBJ1-2|TRBD1
CASSQGQGALSYGYTF
TGTGCCAGCAGCCAGGGACAGGGAGCCCTAAGCTATGGCTACACCTTC
>.|TRBV7-9|TRBJ2-2|.
CASSLLTGDTGELFF
TGTGCCAGCAGCTTACTAACAGGCGACACCGGGGAGCTGTTTTTT
>.|TRBV4-2|TRBJ1-2|.
CASSVPGSGNYGYTF
TGTGCCAGCAGCGTCCCGGGGTCCGGGAACTATGGCTACACCTTC
>.|TRBV6-5|TRBJ1-6|.
CASSSGGRASSPLHF
TGTGCCAGCAGTTCGGGGGGGAGGGCTAGTTCACCCCTCCACTTT
>.|TRBV29-1|TRBJ2-2|.
CSVVWPNRASTGELFF
TGCAGCGTTGTATGGCCCAACAGGGCGAGCACCGGGGAGCTGTTTTTT
>.|TRBV5-1|TRBJ2-1|.
CASSLNSWSDEQFF
TGCGCCAGCAGCCTCAACAGCTGGTCGGATGAGCAGTTCTTC
>.|TRBV7-3|TRBJ1-6|.
CASSGTRHSPLHF
TGTGCCAGTTCCGGGACACGCCACTCACCCCTCCACTTT
>.|TRBV24-1|TRBJ1-2|TRBD1
CATSDPATGGYGYTF
TGTGCCACCAGTGATCCCGCGACAGGGGGCTATGGCTACACCTTC
>.|TRBV2|TRBJ1-2|.
CASSDLRPGGYTF
TGTGCCAGCAGTGACCTTCGGCCTGGAGGCTACACCTTC
>.|TRBV6-2/TRBV6-3|TRBJ1-2|.
CASSRTPTGQNYGYTF
TGTGCCAGCAGTCGGACCCCAACAGGGCAGAACTATGGCTACACCTTC
>.|TRBV6-5|TRBJ2-3|.
CASRRQGTDTQYF
TGTGCCAGCAGGAGACAGGGCACAGATACGCAGTATTTT
>once|TRBV9|TRBJ2-1|.
CASYNEQFF
TGTGCCAGTTACAATGAGCAGTTCTTC
>.|TRBV28|TRBJ2-2|.
CASIGWGRANTGELFF
TGTGCCAGCATAGGGTGGGGTCGCGCGAACACCGGGGAGCTGTTTTTT
>.|TRBV11-3|TRBJ2-3|TRBD2
CASSLSGTPTDTQYF
TGTGCCAGCAGCTTAAGCGGGACTCCCACAGATACGCAGTATTTT
>.|TRBV28|TRBJ1-5|TRBD1
CASSLRTGGNQPQHF
TGTGCCAGCAGCCTGAGGACAGGCGGCAATCAGCCCCAGCATTTT
>.|TRBV9|TRBJ2-3|TRBD2
CASSVGREGGDTQYF
TGTGCCAGCAGCGTAGGTCGGGAGGGGGGAGATACGCAGTATTTT
>.|TRBV7-9|TRBJ2-2|.
CASSPRELGAGELFF
TGTGCCAGCAGTCCCAGGGAGCTTGGGGCCGGGGAGCTGTTTTTT
>.|TRBV28|TRBJ2-7|.
CASSFSSGSYEQYF
TGTGCCAGCAGTTTTTCGAGCGGCTCCTACGAGCAGTACTTC
>few|TRBV10-3|TRBJ1-2|.
CAIWQGNYGYTF
TGTGCCATCTGGCAGGGTAACTATGGCTACACCTTC
>.|TRBV2|TRBJ2-1|.
CASSEDLTEGEQFF
TGTGCCAGCAGTGAGGACTTGACGGAAGGTGAGCAGTTCTTC
>few|TRBV5-1|TRBJ2-2|TRBD1
CASSLGQGELFF
TGCGCCAGCAGCTTGGGACAGGGAGAGCTGTTTTTT
>.|TRBV25-1|TRBJ1-4|.
CASSEPGGRAEKLFF
TGTGCCAGCAGTGAACCTGGAGGACGAGCAGAAAAACTGTTTTTT
>once|TRBV4-2|TRBJ1-6|.
CASSHLGTELNSPLHF
TGTGCCAGCAGCCACCTCGGGACCGAGCTTAATTCACCCCTCCACTTT
>once|TRBV7-3|TRBJ2-7|TRBD1
CASSLDRNAYEQYF
TGTGCCAGCAGCTTGGACAGGAATGCCTACGAGCAGTACTTC
>.|TRBV27|TRBJ1-1|TRBD1
CASSLGQGARTEAFF
TGTGCCAGCAGTTTAGGTCAGGGGGCAAGGACTGAAGCTTTCTTT
>.|TRBV9|TRBJ2-3|TRBD2
CASSVWGGSSNTQYF
TGTGCCAGCAGCGTATGGGGCGGGAGCAGTAATACGCAGTATTTT
>.|TRBV5-6|TRBJ1-1|.
CASSGRDGYLYTFF
TGTGCCAGCAGCGGCCGGGACGGATATCTTTACACTTTCTTT
>.|TRBV28|TRBJ1-5|.
CASTLGNSPGPQHF
TGTGCCAGCACCCTAGGGAACAGTCCGGGGCCCCAGCATTTT
>few|TRBV14|TRBJ2-3|.
CASSQGRGSLTDTQYF
TGTGCCAGCAGCCAAGGACGGGGGTCTCTCACAGATACGCAGTATTTT
>.|TRBV18|TRBJ2-1|TRBD1
CASSPGQGHEQFF
TGTGCCAGCTCACCAGGACAGGGCCATGAGCAGTTCTTC
>.|TRBV9|TRBJ2-3|TRBD2
CASSVDRGRGTSTDTQYF
TGTGCCAGCAGCGTAGATCGCGGGAGGGGGACTAGCACAGATACGCAGTATTTT
>.|TRBV24-1|TRBJ2-2|TRBD1
CATSDPGQGRGTGELFF
TGTGCCACCAGTGACCCTGGACAGGGGAGAGGCACCGGGGAGCTGTTTTTT
>.|TRBV20-1|TRBJ1-5|.
CSAGKGSAQHF
TGCAGTGCCGGGAAAGGTTCGGCCCAGCATTTT
>once|TRBV18|TRBJ2-1|.
CASQGGGAGSYNEQFF
TGTGCCAGCCAAGGAGGTGGCGCTGGGTCCTACAATGAGCAGTTCTTC
>.|TRBV27|TRBJ1-1|.
CASSLEGLNTEAFF
TGTGCCAGCAGTTTAGAGGGTTTGAACACTGAAGCTTTCTTT
>.|TRBV9|TRBJ1-3|.
CASSGSTGTFSGNTIYF
TGTGCCAGCAGCGGCTCGACAGGCACCTTCTCTGGAAACACCATATATTTT
>.|TRBV11-2|TRBJ1-2|.
CASSSAANYGYTF
TGTGCCAGCAGCTCCGCCGCTAACTATGGCTACACCTTC
>once|TRBV3-1/TRBV3-2|TRBJ2-2|.
CASSQGSGGEGELFF
TGTGCCAGCAGCCAAGGTTCGGGGGGCGAGGGGGAGCTGTTTTTT
>.|TRBV14|TRBJ2-3|.
CASSRLLAFGTDTQYF
TGTGCCAGCAGCCGGCTATTAGCGTTTGGTACAGATACGCAGTATTTT
>.|TRBV28|TRBJ2-7|.
CASSSPRDLGYEQYF
TGTGCCAGCAGTTCCCCACGGGACCTCGGGTACGAGCAGTACTTC
>.|TRBV7-9|TRBJ1-4|.
CASSSDDEKLFF
TGTGCCAGCAGTTCAGACGACGAAAAACTGTTTTTT